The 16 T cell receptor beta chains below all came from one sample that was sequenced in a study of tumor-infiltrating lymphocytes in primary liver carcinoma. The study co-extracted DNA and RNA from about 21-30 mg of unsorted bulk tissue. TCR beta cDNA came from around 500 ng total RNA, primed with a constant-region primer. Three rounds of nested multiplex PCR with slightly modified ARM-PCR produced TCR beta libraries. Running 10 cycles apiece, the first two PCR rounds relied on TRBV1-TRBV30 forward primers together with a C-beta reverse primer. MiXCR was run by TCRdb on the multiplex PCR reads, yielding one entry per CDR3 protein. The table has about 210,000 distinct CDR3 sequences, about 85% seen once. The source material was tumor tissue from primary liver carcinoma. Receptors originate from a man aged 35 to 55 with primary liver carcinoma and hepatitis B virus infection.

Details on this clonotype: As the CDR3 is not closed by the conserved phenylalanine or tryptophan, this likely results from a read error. In nucleotides, the CDR3 is TGTGCCAGCAGTCCCACATTGGGGAATGAGCAGTTCTTA. Residues: CASSPTLGNEQFL. The V and J genes are TRBV6-6 and TRBJ2-1; D not certain. Germline V lookup: CDR1 MNHNY, CDR2 SVGAGI (reference sequence). Trimming took off 5 bases at V and 7 bases at J, with 12 bases between the two ends. The length of the CDR3 is 13 residues.

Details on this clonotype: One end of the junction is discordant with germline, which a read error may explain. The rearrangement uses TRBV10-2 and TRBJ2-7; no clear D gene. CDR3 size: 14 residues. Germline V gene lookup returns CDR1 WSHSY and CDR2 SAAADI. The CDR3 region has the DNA TGCGCCAACAGTGAGTCGACGGGTAGGAATGAGCAGTACTTC. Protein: CANSESTGRNEQYF.

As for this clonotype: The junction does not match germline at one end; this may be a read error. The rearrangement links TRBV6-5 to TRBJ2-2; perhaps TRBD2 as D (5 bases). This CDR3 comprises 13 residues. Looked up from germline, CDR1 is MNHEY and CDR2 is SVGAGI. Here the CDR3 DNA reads TGTGCCAGCAGTTACCAGTACGCCGGGGAGCCGTTTTTT. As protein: CASSYQYAGEPFF.

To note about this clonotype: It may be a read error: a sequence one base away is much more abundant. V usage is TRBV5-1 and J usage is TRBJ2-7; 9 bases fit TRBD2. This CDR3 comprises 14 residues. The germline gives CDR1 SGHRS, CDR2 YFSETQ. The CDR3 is CASSVSLAGYEHYF. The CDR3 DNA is TGCGCCAGCAGCGTTTCACTAGCGGGCTACGAGCATTACTTC.

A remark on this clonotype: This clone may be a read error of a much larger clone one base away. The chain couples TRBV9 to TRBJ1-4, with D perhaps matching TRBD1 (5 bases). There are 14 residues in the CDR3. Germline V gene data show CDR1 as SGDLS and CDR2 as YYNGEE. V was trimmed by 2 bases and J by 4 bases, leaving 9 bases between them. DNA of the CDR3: TGTGCCAGCAGCGTTCAGGGAGATAATGAAAAACTGTTTTTT. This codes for CASSVQGDNEKLFF.

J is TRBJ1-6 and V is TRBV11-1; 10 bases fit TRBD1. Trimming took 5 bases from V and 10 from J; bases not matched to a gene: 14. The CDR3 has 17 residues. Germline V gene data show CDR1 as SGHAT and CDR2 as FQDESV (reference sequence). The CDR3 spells CASSRDRGQGRGSPLHF. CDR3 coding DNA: TGTGCCAGCAGCCGAGACCGGGGACAGGGGCGTGGGTCACCCCTCCACTTT. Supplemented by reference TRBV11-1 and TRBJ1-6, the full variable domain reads EAEVAQSPRYKITEKSQAVAFWCDPISGHATLYWYRQILGQGPELLVQFQDESVVDDSQLPKDRFSAERLKGVDSTLKIQPAELGDSAMYLCASSRDRGQGRGSPLHFGNGTRLTVT.

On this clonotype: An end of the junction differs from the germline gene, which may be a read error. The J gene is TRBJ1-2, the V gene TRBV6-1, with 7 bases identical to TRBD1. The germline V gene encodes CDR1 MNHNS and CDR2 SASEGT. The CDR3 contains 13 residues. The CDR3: CAVRQGFTGGYIF. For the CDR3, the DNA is TGTGCCGTTCGACAGGGTTTCACCGGGGGCTACATCTTC.

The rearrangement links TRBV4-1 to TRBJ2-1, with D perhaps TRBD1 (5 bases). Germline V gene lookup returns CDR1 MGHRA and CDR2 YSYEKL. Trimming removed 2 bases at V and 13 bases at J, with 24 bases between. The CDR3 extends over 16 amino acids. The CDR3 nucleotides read TGCGCCAGCAGCCAACTTGGGGCAGGGTCCTACAATGGACAGTTCTTC. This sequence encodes CASSQLGAGSYNGQFF.

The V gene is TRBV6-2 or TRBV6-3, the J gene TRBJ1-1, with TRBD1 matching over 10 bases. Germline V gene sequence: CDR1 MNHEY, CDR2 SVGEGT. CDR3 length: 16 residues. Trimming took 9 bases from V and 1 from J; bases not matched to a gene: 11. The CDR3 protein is CARSPDRTGGNTEAFF. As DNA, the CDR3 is TGTGCCAGGAGCCCTGATAGGACAGGGGGGAACACTGAAGCTTTCTTT.

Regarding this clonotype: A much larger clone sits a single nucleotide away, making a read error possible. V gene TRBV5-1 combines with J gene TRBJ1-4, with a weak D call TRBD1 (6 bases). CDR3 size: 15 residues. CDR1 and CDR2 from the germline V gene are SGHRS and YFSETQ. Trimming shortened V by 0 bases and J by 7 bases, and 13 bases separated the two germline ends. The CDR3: CASSLGAQGGEKLFF. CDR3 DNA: TGCGCCAGCAGCTTGGGTGCACAGGGTGGTGAAAAACTGTTTTTT.

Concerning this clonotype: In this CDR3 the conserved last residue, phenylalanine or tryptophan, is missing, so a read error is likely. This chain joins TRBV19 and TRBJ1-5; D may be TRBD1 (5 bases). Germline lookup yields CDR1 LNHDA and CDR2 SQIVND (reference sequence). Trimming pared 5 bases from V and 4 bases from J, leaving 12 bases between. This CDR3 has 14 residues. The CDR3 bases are TGTGCCAGTAGTCCGTATGGGGGGAATCAGCCCCAGCATTAT. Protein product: CASSPYGGNQPQHY.

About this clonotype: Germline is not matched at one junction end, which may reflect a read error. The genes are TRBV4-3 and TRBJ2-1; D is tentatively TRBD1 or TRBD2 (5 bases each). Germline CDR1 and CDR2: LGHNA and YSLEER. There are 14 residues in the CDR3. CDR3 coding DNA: TGCGCCAGCATCCAAGGGACCGATTTCGACGAGCAGTTCTTC. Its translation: CASIQGTDFDEQFF.

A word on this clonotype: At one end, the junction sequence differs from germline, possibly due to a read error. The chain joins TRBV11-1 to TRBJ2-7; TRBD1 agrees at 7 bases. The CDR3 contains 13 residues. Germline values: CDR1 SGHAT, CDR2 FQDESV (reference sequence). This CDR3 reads CVSRGKRYYEQYF. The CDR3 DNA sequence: TGTGTCAGCAGGGGGAAGCGATACTACGAGCAATACTTC.

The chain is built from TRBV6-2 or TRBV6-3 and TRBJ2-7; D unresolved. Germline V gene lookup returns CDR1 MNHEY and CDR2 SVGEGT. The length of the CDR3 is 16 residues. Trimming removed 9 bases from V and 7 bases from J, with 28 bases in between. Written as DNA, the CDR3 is TGTGCCAGGAGTCACTCAGGTCAGACCCTTCTCTTGGAGCAGTACTTC. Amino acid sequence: CARSHSGQTLLLEQYF.

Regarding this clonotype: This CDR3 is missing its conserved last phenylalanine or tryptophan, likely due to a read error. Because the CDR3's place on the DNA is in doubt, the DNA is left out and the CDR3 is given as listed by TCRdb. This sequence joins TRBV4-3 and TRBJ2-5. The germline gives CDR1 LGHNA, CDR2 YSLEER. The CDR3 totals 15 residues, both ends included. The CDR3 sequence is CARSQTFGSSETQYL.

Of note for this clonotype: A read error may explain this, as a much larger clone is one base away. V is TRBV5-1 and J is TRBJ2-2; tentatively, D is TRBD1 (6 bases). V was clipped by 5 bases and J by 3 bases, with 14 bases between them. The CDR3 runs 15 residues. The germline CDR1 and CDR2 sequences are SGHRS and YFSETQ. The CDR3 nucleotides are TGCGCCAGCAGGCACGGGACACCCCACACCGGGGAGCTGTTTTTT. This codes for CASRHGTPHTGELFF.